The 20 T cell receptor beta chains below were found in one sample sequenced in a study of shared clonotypes between healthy human individuals. Measured with immunoSEQ multiplex PCR; TCRdb has only the in-frame clones, and not every one. The sample has about 2 million clones; about 95% are singletons. CD45RO-negative cells were positively selected for CCR7, leaving out terminally differentiated effector memory CD45RA+ cells. The specimen sequenced was naive CD8+ T cells sorted from blood. These receptors all stem from a man between 18 and 29 years old in good health.

This chain links TRBV14 with TRBJ2-5; 9 bases map to TRBD1. The CDR3 runs to 15 residues. Germline trimming cut 4 bases from V and 5 bases from J; bases unmatched to any gene: 8. The V gene's germline CDR1 is SGHDN and CDR2 FVKESK. CDR3 DNA sequence: TGTGCCAGCAGCCCGTACAGGGGGCCCGGTGAGACCCAGTACTTC. Amino acid sequence: CASSPYRGPGETQYF.

The chain couples TRBV2 to TRBJ2-7, with TRBD1 identical over 9 bases. The CDR3 runs to 14 residues. J lost 3 bases, V lost 0 bases, and 0 bases had no gene match. The V gene's germline CDR1 is SNHLY and CDR2 FYNNEI. This CDR3 reads CASSEATGGYEQYF. CDR3 in DNA: TGTGCCAGCAGTGAAGCGACAGGGGGCTACGAGCAGTACTTC.

Remarks on this clone: Other DNA sequences in the sample encode the same CDR3. This sequence joins TRBV6-5 and TRBJ2-1, with TRBD1 matching over 7 bases. With 5 bases clipped from V and 3 bases from J, the junction kept 1 base outside the gene matches. The CDR3 is 13 amino acids. Germline V CDR1 and CDR2: MNHEY, SVGAGI. CDR3 amino acids: CASSRDSYNEQFF. In DNA form, the CDR3 reads TGTGCCAGCAGTCGGGACAGCTACAATGAGCAGTTCTTC.

The rearrangement links TRBV6-6 to TRBJ2-7, with TRBD2 matching over 7 bases. This CDR3 region has 14 residues. Germline lookup yields CDR1 MNHNY and CDR2 SVGAGI (reference sequence). Germline trimming cut 4 bases from V and 0 bases from J; bases unmatched to any gene: 3. The CDR3 reads CASSFGGTSYEQYF. The DNA for the CDR3 is TGTGCCAGCAGTTTCGGGGGGACCTCCTACGAGCAGTACTTC.

The chain couples TRBV19 to TRBJ1-1; possible D gene TRBD1, 6 bases. The CDR3 extends over 12 amino acids. Trimming removed 5 bases at V and 8 bases at J, with 12 bases between. Germline values: CDR1 LNHDA, CDR2 SQIVND (reference sequence). The CDR3 sequence is CASSQFRGEAFF. CDR3 DNA sequence: TGTGCCAGTAGTCAGTTTAGGGGGGAAGCTTTCTTT.

Comments on this clone: The same CDR3 arises from other DNA sequences in this sample as well. The chain links TRBV5-6 to TRBJ2-7; TRBD1 or TRBD2 may be the D gene (5 bases each). The CDR3 is made up of 13 amino acids. The ends were cut back, 0 bases at V and 4 bases at J, with 8 bases in the middle. The V gene's germline CDR1 is SGHDT and CDR2 YYEEEE. CDR3 residues: CASSLGGGYEQYF. CDR3 nucleotides: TGTGCCAGCAGCTTGGGTGGGGGATACGAGCAGTACTTC. The whole variable domain, remainder taken from reference TRBV5-6 and TRBJ2-7, is DAGVTQSPTHLIKTRGQQVTLRCSPKSGHDTVSWYQQALGQGPQFIFQYYEEEERQRGNFPDRFSGHQFPNYSSELNVNALLLGDSALYLCASSLGGGYEQYFGPGTRLTVT.

A remark on this clone: This sample includes further DNA sequences coding for the same CDR3. The rearrangement joins TRBV7-9 to TRBJ2-7; 7 bases align to TRBD2. Per germline, CDR1 SEHNR and CDR2 FQNEAQ (reference sequence). V trimming: 4 bases; J trimming: 1 base; junction bases outside the gene matches: 4. The CDR3 extends over 14 amino acids. CDR3 DNA: TGTGCCAGCAGCTCACCGGGGGGTTCCTACGAGCAGTACTTC. This encodes CASSSPGGSYEQYF.

This clone was picked up one time. This chain connects TRBV5-4 to TRBJ1-4; D remains unclear. The ends were cut back, 5 bases at V and 0 bases at J, with 23 bases in the middle. The germline CDR1 and CDR2 sequences are SGHNT and YYREEE (reference sequence). The CDR3 loop spans 19 amino acids. The CDR3 DNA sequence: TGTGCCAGCAGACCCCCCCGGAAGAAAACCGGGACAACTAATGAAAAACTGTTTTTT. Protein product: CASRPPRKKTGTTNEKLFF.

The chain uses TRBV30 and TRBJ1-4; D is unclear. CDR1 and CDR2 from the germline V gene are GTSNPN and SVGIG (reference sequence). V lost 4 bases to trimming and J lost 0 bases, with 6 bases between them. The CDR3 consists of 13 residues. The chain's CDR3 is CAWTWATNEKLFF. The CDR3 DNA is TGTGCCTGGACGTGGGCAACTAATGAAAAACTGTTTTTT. Based on the CDR3 plus reference TRBV30 and TRBJ1-4, the full variable domain is SQTIHQWPATLVQPVGSPLSLECTVEGTSNPNLYWYRQAAGRGLQLLFYSVGIGQISSEVPQNLSASRPQDRQFILSSKKLLLSDSGFYLCAWTWATNEKLFFGSGTQLSVL.

This clone was recorded only once. The chain employs TRBV10-2 and TRBJ1-5, with no clear D. The CDR3 contains 12 residues. Germline lookup yields CDR1 WSHSY and CDR2 SAAADI. V was shortened by 0 bases and J by 11 bases, with 8 bases between the two germline ends. The CDR3 DNA follows: TGCGCCAGCAGTGAGTCGACTGGAGCCCAGCATTTT. The encoded protein is CASSESTGAQHF.

V and J are TRBV9 and TRBJ2-2; TRBD2 matches 8 bases. CDR3 size: 15 residues. Losses at the gene ends were 3 bases for V and 3 bases for J; bases not matched to a gene: 4. Germline CDR1 SGDLS, CDR2 YYNGEE. The DNA for the CDR3 is TGTGCCAGCAGCGCGACTAGCGATTACACCGGGGAGCTGTTTTTT. This sequence encodes CASSATSDYTGELFF.

This chain links TRBV7-9 with TRBJ1-4; perhaps TRBD1 as D (6 bases). The CDR3 totals 15 residues. In germline, CDR1 is SEHNR, CDR2 FQNEAQ (reference sequence). Trimming cost V 5 bases and J 7 bases, with 17 bases left between them. This chain's CDR3 is CASSEPGEGGEKLFF. The CDR3 DNA reads TGTGCCAGCAGCGAACCAGGGGAAGGAGGTGAAAAACTGTTTTTT.

The chain couples TRBV10-3 to TRBJ1-1; unclear D gene. Germline V gives CDR1 ENHRY, CDR2 SYGVKD. The CDR3 runs to 14 residues. The V and J ends lost 4 bases and 0 bases respectively, with 9 bases between them. The CDR3 bases are TGTGCCATCAGTGCCACAGATCTGAACACTGAAGCTTTCTTT. Protein: CAISATDLNTEAFF.

This sequence joins TRBV4-1 and TRBJ1-5; D remains unclear. Per the germline V gene, CDR1 is MGHRA and CDR2 is YSYEKL. V lost 1 base and J 1 base, leaving 11 bases between the germline ends. This CDR3 contains 16 residues. CDR3 nucleotides: TGCGCCAGCAGCCAAGCGGCGGCCGGGAGCAATCAGCCCCAGCATTTT. Translating gives CASSQAAAGSNQPQHF.

The CDR3 DNA reads as TGTGCCAGCAGCCAGGGGCCACTCTACGAGCAGTACTTC. Protein: CASSQGPLYEQYF. The genes are TRBV9 and TRBJ2-7; TRBD1 is a possible D gene (6 bases). The V gene lost 4 bases and the J gene lost 3 bases, with 11 bases spanning the gap. CDR1 and CDR2 (germline): SGDLS, YYNGEE. The length of the CDR3 is 13 residues.

Points on this clone: Other nucleotide sequences in the sample specify the same CDR3. The rearrangement joins TRBV13 to TRBJ2-2; D remains ambiguous. CDR1 and CDR2 from the germline V gene are PRHDT and FYEKMQ (reference sequence). Trimming pared 0 bases from V and 6 bases from J, leaving 5 bases between. CDR3 length equals 13 residues. DNA for the CDR3: TGTGCCAGCAGCTTAGGCGCGGCCGGGGAGCTGTTTTTT. Protein sequence: CASSLGAAGELFF. Full variable domain (missing parts from reference TRBV13 and TRBJ2-2): AAGVIQSPRHLIKEKRETATLKCYPIPRHDTVYWYQQGPGQDPQFLISFYEKMQSDKGSIPDRFSAQQFSDYHSELNMSSLELGDSALYFCASSLGAAGELFFGEGSRLTVL.

The rearrangement links TRBV6-1 to TRBJ1-5; 11 nucleotides agree with TRBD1. CDR3 length: 15 amino acids. Germline V gene lookup returns CDR1 MNHNS and CDR2 SASEGT. V gave up 6 bases and J gave up 6 bases; unmatched junction bases: 7. The CDR3 sequence: CASSSGQGAFQPQHF. In nucleotides, the CDR3 is TGTGCCAGCAGCTCAGGACAGGGGGCTTTTCAGCCCCAGCATTTT.

As for this clone: At one boundary the junction diverges from the germline segment, which might be a read error. The chain recombines TRBV15 with TRBJ1-1, with D maybe TRBD1 (6 bases). Per germline, CDR1 LNHNV and CDR2 YYDKDF (reference sequence). CDR3 length: 12 residues. The CDR3 coding sequence is TGTGCCACCAGCAGAGATTCAAGGGACAAGACCTTT. As protein: CATSRDSRDKTF.

This clone was observed a single time. The CDR3 bases are TGTGCCAGCTCGCAGGGGGGGGACTCCTACGAGCAGTACTTC. This gives the protein CASSQGGDSYEQYF. V gene TRBV9 combines with J gene TRBJ2-7; tentatively, D is TRBD1 or TRBD2 (7 bases each). Germline CDR1 reads SGDLS; CDR2 reads YYNGEE. The CDR3 runs 14 residues. Between the trimmed V and J ends, which lost 7 bases and 0 bases, there was a span of 14 bases.

As regards this clone: An end of the junction differs from the germline gene, which may be a read error. The chain recombines TRBV5-4 with TRBJ2-3; D uncertain. The length of the CDR3 is 15 residues. Germline loops: CDR1 SGHNT, CDR2 YYREEE (reference sequence). For the CDR3, the DNA is TGCGCCAGCAGCCAAGATGAACAGACCACAGATACGCAGTATTTT. It translates to CASSQDEQTTDTQYF.